What follows are 17 T cell receptor beta chains derived from one specimen sequenced in a study of blood T cell repertoires in COVID-19. Generated by immunoSEQ multiplex PCR, the TCRdb table keeps only in-frame clones and is missing some. The sample yields 270,000 or so clones, approximately 86% seen once. What was sequenced was peripheral blood. The receptors stem from a man aged 40-50 years with active or convalescent COVID-19.

The sample holds one count of this clone. The chain combines TRBV3-1 (or the pseudogene TRBV3-2) with TRBJ2-1; weak D call: TRBD2 (6 bases). Germline V gives CDR1 LGHDT, CDR2 YNNKEL (reference sequence). V was cut by 1 base and J by 4 bases, with 11 bases left in between. The CDR3 sequence is 15 residues long. The CDR3 is CASSQGTNSYNEQFF. Here the CDR3 DNA reads TGTGCCAGCAGCCAAGGGACTAACAGTTACAATGAGCAGTTCTTC.

J is TRBJ2-5 and V is TRBV27; maybe TRBD2 (6 bases). Trimming took 1 base from V and 5 from J, leaving 14 bases between them. This CDR3 has 15 residues. Germline V gene lookup returns CDR1 MNHEY and CDR2 SMNVEV (reference sequence). The CDR3 sequence is CASSLLSWRGETQYF. CDR3 sequence (DNA): TGTGCCAGCAGTTTATTGAGTTGGAGGGGTGAGACCCAGTACTTC.

V and J are TRBV27 and TRBJ2-7; D may be TRBD2 (7 bases). CDR3 length: 13 amino acids. Looked up from germline, CDR1 is MNHEY and CDR2 is SMNVEV (reference sequence). V lost 10 bases, J lost 0 bases, and 13 bases lay in between. The CDR3 region is CAMQRDISYEQYF. The CDR3 nucleotides read TGTGCCATGCAGCGGGACATCTCCTACGAGCAGTACTTC.

CDR3 coding DNA: TGTGCCAGCAGTTATGGCAGGGGCTACGAGCAGTACTTC. Residues: CASSYGRGYEQYF. V gene TRBV6-5 combines with J gene TRBJ2-7; a weak D match, TRBD1 (6 bases). Trimming cost V 3 bases and J 3 bases, with 9 bases left between them. Germline CDR1 MNHEY, CDR2 SVGAGI. The CDR3 runs 13 residues.

This clone was seen more than once but under ten times. The chain is built from TRBV4-1 and TRBJ2-3; 9 positions agree with TRBD2. This CDR3 has 16 amino acids. V dropped 7 bases and J dropped 2; count of bases not matched to a gene: 10. Germline values: CDR1 MGHRA, CDR2 YSYEKL. CDR3 nucleotide sequence: TGCGCCAGCACCGGGCGACTAGCGGACTCCACAGATACGCAGTATTTT. It encodes CASTGRLADSTDTQYF.

The chain has TRBV19 and TRBJ1-3; D is unresolved. Germline values: CDR1 LNHDA, CDR2 SQIVND (reference sequence). The CDR3 has 14 residues. Trimming took off 7 bases at V and 1 base at J, with 11 bases between the two ends. CDR3 region: CASNRQLSGNTIYF. CDR3 nucleotide sequence: TGTGCCAGTAACCGACAACTTTCTGGAAACACCATATATTTT.

There are a few counts of this clone. CDR3 residues: CASSTSGGEGYTF. CDR3 coding DNA: TGTGCCAGCAGCACCTCAGGGGGCGAGGGCTACACCTTC. The chain joins TRBV5-4 to TRBJ1-2, with 8 bases fitting TRBD1. Looked up from germline, CDR1 is SGHNT and CDR2 is YYREEE (reference sequence). With 4 bases clipped from V and 8 bases from J, the junction kept 7 bases outside the gene matches. CDR3 length: 13 amino acids. Supplemented by reference TRBV5-4 and TRBJ1-2, the full variable domain reads ETGVTQSPTHLIKTRGQQVTLRCSSQSGHNTVSWYQQALGQGPQFIFQYYREEENGRGNFPPRFSGLQFPNYSSELNVNALELDDSALYLCASSTSGGEGYTFGSGTRLTVV.

The V gene is TRBV5-1, the J gene TRBJ1-1; D perhaps matches TRBD1 (6 bases). This CDR3 is 15 amino acids long. From germline, CDR1 is SGHRS and CDR2 YFSETQ. V lost 0 bases, J lost 4 bases, and 13 bases lay in between. The CDR3 is CASSLAPTGTTEAFF. Written as DNA, the CDR3 is TGCGCCAGCAGCTTGGCACCAACAGGGACCACTGAAGCTTTCTTT.

This chain joins TRBV15 and TRBJ2-3, with 10 positions matching TRBD1. Per germline, CDR1 LNHNV and CDR2 YYDKDF (reference sequence). The V and J ends lost 5 bases and 5 bases, in that order; junction bases with no gene match: 7. The CDR3 runs 15 residues. The CDR3 sequence is CATSLDRGVEDTQYF. CDR3 DNA sequence: TGTGCCACCAGCCTGGACAGGGGGGTAGAAGATACGCAGTATTTT.

This clone was detected only once. The chain combines TRBV3-1 (or the pseudogene TRBV3-2) with TRBJ2-1; TRBD2 agrees at 12 bases. Trimming removed 4 bases from V and 9 bases from J; junction bases left unmatched: 10. Germline CDR1 LGHDT, CDR2 YNNKEL (reference sequence). The CDR3 contains 16 residues. The CDR3: CASSLRTSGITGEQFF. The CDR3 region has the DNA TGTGCCAGCAGCCTTCGGACTAGCGGGATTACGGGTGAGCAGTTCTTC.

The chain carries TRBV18 and TRBJ2-3; 8 positions match TRBD2. The V gene's germline CDR1 is KGHSH and CDR2 LQKENI. This CDR3 has 17 residues. The V segment lost 1 base and the J segment 2 bases; nucleotides outside the gene matches: 8. The CDR3 here is CASSPLESSGYTDTQYF. CDR3 coding DNA: TGTGCCAGCTCACCACTCGAATCTAGCGGGTACACAGATACGCAGTATTTT.

V gene TRBV24-1 combines with J gene TRBJ1-6; D might be TRBD1 (6 bases). V gave up 6 bases and J gave up 5 bases, with 10 bases separating them. Germline-derived CDR1 and CDR2 are KGHDR and SFDVKD. The CDR3 spans 14 residues. The CDR3 loop reads CATSSRDNNSPLHF. CDR3 DNA sequence: TGTGCCACCAGTAGCAGGGACAATAATTCACCCCTCCACTTT.

The chain is built from TRBV10-2 and TRBJ2-1; D gene ambiguous. V lost 3 bases and J lost 6, with 12 bases in between. The CDR3 consists of 14 residues. Germline V gene lookup returns CDR1 WSHSY and CDR2 SAAADI. The DNA of the CDR3 is TGCGCCAGCAGTGAAGCTACGCTCACCAATGAGCAGTTCTTC. Residues: CASSEATLTNEQFF.

The chain uses TRBV27 and TRBJ2-6; 7 bases match TRBD1. The junction had 8 bases not matched to a gene; V was cut back by 8 bases and J by 4 bases. The CDR3 consists of 15 residues. CDR1 and CDR2 (germline): MNHEY, SMNVEV (reference sequence). DNA of the CDR3: TGTGCCAGCTCAACAGGGGTCTCGGGGGCCAACGTCCTGACTTTC. Its protein product is CASSTGVSGANVLTF.

CDR3 DNA: TGTGCCAGCAGTGATGGGGGGTCGGGAGGCTACACCTTC. Amino acids: CASSDGGSGGYTF. This chain links TRBV6-1 with TRBJ1-2; D is perhaps TRBD1 (5 bases). Trimming stripped 3 bases from V and 8 bases from J, with 13 bases between. Germline-derived CDR1 and CDR2 are MNHNS and SASEGT. The CDR3 is 13 residues long.

The chain employs TRBV2 and TRBJ1-5; 7 positions match TRBD1. J lost 3 bases, V lost 6 bases, and 2 bases had no gene match. The CDR3 spans 13 residues. The germline V gene has CDR1 SNHLY and CDR2 FYNNEI. The CDR3 nucleotides are TGTGCCAGCAGGACAGGGTACAATCAGCCCCAGCATTTT. Amino acid sequence: CASRTGYNQPQHF.

The rearrangement uses TRBV19 and TRBJ2-1; 12 nucleotides agree with TRBD2. V shed 4 bases, J shed 6 bases, and the junction held 7 bases outside the gene matches. Germline V CDR1 and CDR2: LNHDA, SQIVND (reference sequence). The CDR3 contains 16 residues. This CDR3 reads CASSTEPGLAGNEQFF. The DNA for the CDR3 is TGTGCCAGTAGTACGGAACCGGGACTAGCGGGCAATGAGCAGTTCTTC.